A selection of T cell receptor beta chains follows, all from one sample in a study of cytotoxic CD8 clonotypes in ibrutinib-treated CLL. Generated by immunoSEQ multiplex PCR, the TCRdb table keeps only in-frame clones and is missing some. Seen here are under 300,000 clones, 70% to 80% observed once, and the top ten hold approximately 5.6%. The sample was PBMCs, taken at disease progression, from a patient treated with ibrutinib. Receptor source: a human donor with chronic lymphocytic leukemia. Each CDR3 is given with its conserved first and last residue. Each record gives: D gene, V gene, clone size, J gene, CDR3 protein, CDR3 DNA. The D gene is left open where the match is weak. Size values are once, few and many counts, or a class for expanded clones, and some rows have none.

D: -
V: TRBV11-3
size: -
J: TRBJ2-7
CDR3: CASSLGGGSPGGYEQYF
DNA: TGTGCCAGCAGCTTAGGCGGCGGTTCACCCGGCGGCTACGAGCAGTACTTC

D: TRBD1
V: TRBV4-2
size: -
J: TRBJ1-1
CDR3: CASSQDTGVNTEAFF
DNA: TGTGCCAGCAGCCAAGATACAGGGGTGAACACTGAAGCTTTCTTT

D: TRBD2
V: TRBV28
size: -
J: TRBJ2-7
CDR3: CASRGLADATYEQYF
DNA: TGTGCCAGCAGGGGACTAGCCGACGCAACCTACGAGCAGTACTTC

D: -
V: TRBV9
size: -
J: TRBJ1-2
CDR3: CASSGLGETYGYTF
DNA: TGTGCCAGCAGCGGCCTTGGGGAAACCTATGGCTACACCTTC

D: -
V: TRBV27
size: -
J: TRBJ1-3
CDR3: CASRATLAGNTIYF
DNA: TGTGCCAGCAGAGCAACGTTAGCAGGAAACACCATATATTTT

D: -
V: TRBV9
size: -
J: TRBJ1-1
CDR3: CASSGQAPGAFF
DNA: TGTGCCAGCAGCGGACAGGCCCCTGGTGCTTTCTTT

D: -
V: TRBV6-6
size: -
J: TRBJ2-7
CDR3: CASRDSFYEQYF
DNA: TGTGCCAGCAGGGACAGTTTTTACGAGCAGTACTTC

D: -
V: TRBV5-1
size: -
J: TRBJ2-7
CDR3: CASSLLGGGDSYEQYF
DNA: TGCGCCAGCAGCTTGCTCGGCGGTGGGGATTCCTACGAGCAGTACTTC

D: TRBD2
V: TRBV6-1
size: once
J: TRBJ2-1
CDR3: CASSTTSGSNHEQFF
DNA: TGTGCCAGCAGTACGACTAGCGGGAGTAACCATGAGCAGTTCTTC

D: -
V: TRBV7-3
size: -
J: TRBJ2-3
CDR3: CASSYGLSRTDTQYF
DNA: TGTGCCAGCAGTTATGGACTCAGTCGCACAGATACGCAGTATTTT

D: TRBD2
V: TRBV5-6
size: once
J: TRBJ2-6
CDR3: CASSSLVAGSSGANVLTF
DNA: TGTGCCAGCAGCTCCTTGGTAGCGGGTTCCTCTGGGGCCAACGTCCTGACTTTC

D: TRBD2
V: TRBV7-7
size: few
J: TRBJ2-3
CDR3: CASSLGRYGRVGDTQYF
DNA: TGTGCCAGCAGCTTAGGACGATACGGGAGGGTTGGAGATACGCAGTATTTT

D: -
V: TRBV7-9
size: -
J: TRBJ2-3
CDR3: CASSSVKNRGTDTQYF
DNA: TGTGCCAGCAGCTCAGTCAAAAACCGGGGCACAGATACGCAGTATTTT

D: -
V: TRBV1
size: once
J: TRBJ2-7
CDR3: CTSSQDRGTRFIHEQYF
DNA: TGCACCAGCAGCCAAGATAGGGGGACTAGATTTATTCACGAGCAGTACTTC

D: TRBD1
V: TRBV15
size: -
J: TRBJ1-3
CDR3: CATSRGGTASGNTIYF
DNA: TGTGCCACCAGCAGAGGAGGGACAGCCTCTGGAAACACCATATATTTT